Sequencing of this T cell receptor beta chain was carried out in a study of shared clonotypes between healthy human individuals. General study points: Sampling included only blood; tissue repertoires likely differ. Generally, naive subsets came out with larger estimated richness than memory subsets. Non-shared clonotypes had lower generation probabilities than clonotypes shared by all four sorted-subset donors.

V lost 5 bases and J 5 bases, leaving 20 bases between the germline ends. This CDR3 is 16 amino acids long. CDR1 is MDHEN, CDR2 SYDVKM, per germline. Per the authors' pipeline: Filtering of immunoSEQ junctional sequences could not match full-length read filtering. TCRdb keeps only in-frame clones here, not all; method: immunoSEQ multiplex PCR. D and trimming were read from the DNA, whereas the V and J calls and clone size are those reported in that table. The sample holds about 960,000 clones, 60% to 85% seen once. Of note for this clone: The antigen is not known.

This clonotype was obtained from a man aged 18 to 29 in good health. This chain joins TRBV28 and TRBJ2-3; TRBD2 might be the D (7 bases). Sequencing used memory CD4+ T cells sorted from blood. Subset denoted: CD45RA-negative fraction. The CDR3 nucleotides read TGTGCCAGCAGTGGCCTGGGGGGGCGGGAGAGAGATACGCAGTATTTT. It codes for CASSGLGGRERDTQYF. The variable domain in full, completed from reference TRBV28 and TRBJ2-3, reads DVKVTQSSRYLVKRTGEKVFLECVQDMDHENMFWYRQDPGLGLRLIYFSYDVKMKEKGDIPEGYSVSREKKERFSLILESASTNQTSMYLCASSGLGGRERDTQYFGPGTRLTVL.